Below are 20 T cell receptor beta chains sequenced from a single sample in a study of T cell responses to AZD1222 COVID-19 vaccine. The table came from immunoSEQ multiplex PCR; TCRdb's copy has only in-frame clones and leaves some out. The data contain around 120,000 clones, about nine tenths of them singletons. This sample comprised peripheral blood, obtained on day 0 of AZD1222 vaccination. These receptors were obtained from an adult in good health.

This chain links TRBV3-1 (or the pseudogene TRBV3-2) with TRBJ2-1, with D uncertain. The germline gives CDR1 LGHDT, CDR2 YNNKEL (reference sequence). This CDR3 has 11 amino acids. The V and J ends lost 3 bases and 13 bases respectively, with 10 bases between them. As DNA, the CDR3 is TGTGCCAGCAGCCATGGCCTGCCCCAGTTCTTC. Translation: CASSHGLPQFF.

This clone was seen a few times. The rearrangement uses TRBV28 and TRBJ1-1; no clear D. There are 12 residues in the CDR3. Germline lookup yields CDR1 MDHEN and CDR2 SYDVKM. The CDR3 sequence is CGVSMAYTEAFF. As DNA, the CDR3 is TGTGGGGTCAGTATGGCTTACACTGAAGCTTTCTTT.

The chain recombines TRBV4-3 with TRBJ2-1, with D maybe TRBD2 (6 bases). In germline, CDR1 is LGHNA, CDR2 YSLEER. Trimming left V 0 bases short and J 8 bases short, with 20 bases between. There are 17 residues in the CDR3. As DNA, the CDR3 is TGCGCCAGCAGCCAAGATTGGCCCCCGCTTATAGCGGATGAGCAGTTCTTC. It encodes CASSQDWPPLIADEQFF.

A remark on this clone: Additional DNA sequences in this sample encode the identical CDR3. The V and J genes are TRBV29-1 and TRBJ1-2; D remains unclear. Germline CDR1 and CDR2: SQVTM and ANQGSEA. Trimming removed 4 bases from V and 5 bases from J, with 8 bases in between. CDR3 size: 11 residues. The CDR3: CSVGQDYGYTF. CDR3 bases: TGCAGCGTTGGCCAGGATTATGGCTACACCTTC. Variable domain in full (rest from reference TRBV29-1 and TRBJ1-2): SAVISQKPSRDICQRGTSLTIQCQVDSQVTMMFWYRQQPGQSLTLIATANQGSEATYESGFVIDKFPISRPNLTFSTLTVSNMSPEDSSIYLCSVGQDYGYTFGSGTRLTVV.

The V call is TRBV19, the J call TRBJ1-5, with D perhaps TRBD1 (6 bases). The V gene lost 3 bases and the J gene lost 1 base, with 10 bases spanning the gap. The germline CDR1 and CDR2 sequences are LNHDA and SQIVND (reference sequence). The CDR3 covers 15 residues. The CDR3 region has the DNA TGTGCCAGTAGTATCTACAGGGCAAGCAATCAGCCCCAGCATTTT. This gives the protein CASSIYRASNQPQHF.

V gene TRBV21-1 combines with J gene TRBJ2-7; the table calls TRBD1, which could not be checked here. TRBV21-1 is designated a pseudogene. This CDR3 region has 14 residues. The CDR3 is CASSKGYNQSEQYF. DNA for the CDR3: TGTGCCAGCAGCAAAGGGTATAACCAGTCCGAGCAGTACTTC.

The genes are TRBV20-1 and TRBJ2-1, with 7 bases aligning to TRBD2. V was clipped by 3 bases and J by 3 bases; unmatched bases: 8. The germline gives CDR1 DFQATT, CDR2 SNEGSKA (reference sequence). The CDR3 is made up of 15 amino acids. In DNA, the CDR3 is TGCAGTGCTAGTAGCCCGGGGGGTGGCTACAATGAGCAGTTCTTC. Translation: CSASSPGGGYNEQFF.

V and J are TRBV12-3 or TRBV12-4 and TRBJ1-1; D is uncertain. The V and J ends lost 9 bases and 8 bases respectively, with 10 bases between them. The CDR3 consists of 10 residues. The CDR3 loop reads CASLQREAFF. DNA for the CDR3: TGTGCCAGTTTGCAGAGGGAAGCTTTCTTT.

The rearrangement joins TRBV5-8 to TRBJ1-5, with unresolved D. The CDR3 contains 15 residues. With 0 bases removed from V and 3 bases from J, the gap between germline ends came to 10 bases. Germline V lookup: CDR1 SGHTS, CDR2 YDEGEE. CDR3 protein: CASSLGSYPNQPQHF. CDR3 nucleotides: TGTGCCAGCAGCTTGGGCAGTTATCCCAATCAGCCCCAGCATTTT.

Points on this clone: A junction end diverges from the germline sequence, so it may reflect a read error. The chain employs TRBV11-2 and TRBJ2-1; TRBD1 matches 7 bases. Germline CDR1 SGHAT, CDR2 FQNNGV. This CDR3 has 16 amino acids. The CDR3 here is CASRPTGASSSNEQFF. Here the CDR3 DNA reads TGTGCCAGCAGACCAACAGGGGCATCTTCCTCCAATGAGCAGTTCTTC.

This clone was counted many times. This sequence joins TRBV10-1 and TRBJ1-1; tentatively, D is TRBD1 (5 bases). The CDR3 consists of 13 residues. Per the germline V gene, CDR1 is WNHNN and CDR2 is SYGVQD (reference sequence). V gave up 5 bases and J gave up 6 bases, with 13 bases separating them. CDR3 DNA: TGCGCCAGCAGTCGAAGGGGTTTGCCTGAAGCTTTCTTT. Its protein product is CASSRRGLPEAFF.

The CDR3 DNA is TGCGCCAGCAGCCAAGGACAGGGAGGGAAAGATACGCAGTATTTT. This codes for CASSQGQGGKDTQYF. The chain has TRBV4-3 and TRBJ2-3; either TRBD1 or TRBD2 may fit D (7 bases each). Trimming left V 1 base short and J 5 bases short, with 13 bases between. Looked up from germline, CDR1 is LGHNA and CDR2 is YSLEER. This CDR3 contains 15 residues.

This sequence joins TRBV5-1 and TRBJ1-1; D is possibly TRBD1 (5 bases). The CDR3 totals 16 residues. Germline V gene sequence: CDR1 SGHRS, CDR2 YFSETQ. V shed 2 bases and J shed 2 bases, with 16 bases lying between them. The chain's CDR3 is CASSFPPGSSNTEAFF. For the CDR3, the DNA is TGCGCCAGCAGCTTCCCCCCAGGGTCGTCAAACACTGAAGCTTTCTTT.

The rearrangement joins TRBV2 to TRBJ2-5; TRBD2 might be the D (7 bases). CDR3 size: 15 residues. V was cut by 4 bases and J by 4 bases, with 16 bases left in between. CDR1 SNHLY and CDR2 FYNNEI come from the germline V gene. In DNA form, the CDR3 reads TGTGCCAGCAGTGGGCGGAGGGGGAGGGGAGAGACCCAGTACTTC. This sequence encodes CASSGRRGRGETQYF. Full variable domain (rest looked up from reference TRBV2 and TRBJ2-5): EPEVTQTPSHQVTQMGQEVILRCVPISNHLYFYWYRQILGQKVEFLVSFYNNEISEKSEIFDDQFSVERPDGSNFTLKIRSTKLEDSAMYFCASSGRRGRGETQYFGPGTRLLVL.

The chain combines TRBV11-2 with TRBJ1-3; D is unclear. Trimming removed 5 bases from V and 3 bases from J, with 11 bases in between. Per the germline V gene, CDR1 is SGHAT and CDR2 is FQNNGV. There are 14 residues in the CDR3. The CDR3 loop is CASSPGVFGNTIYF. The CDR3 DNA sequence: TGTGCCAGCAGCCCGGGAGTTTTTGGAAACACCATATATTTT.

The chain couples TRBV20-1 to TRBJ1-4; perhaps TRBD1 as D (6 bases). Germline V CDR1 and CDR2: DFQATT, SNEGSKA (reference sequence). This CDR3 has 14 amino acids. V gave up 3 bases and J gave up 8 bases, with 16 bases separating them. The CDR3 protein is CSASPGGQREKLFF. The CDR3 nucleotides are TGCAGTGCTAGTCCCGGGGGCCAACGGGAAAAACTGTTTTTT.

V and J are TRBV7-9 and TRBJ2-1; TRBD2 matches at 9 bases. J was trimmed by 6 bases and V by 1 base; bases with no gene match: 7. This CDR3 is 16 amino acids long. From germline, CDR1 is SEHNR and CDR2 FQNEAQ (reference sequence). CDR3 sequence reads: CASSLGAGGRVNEQFF. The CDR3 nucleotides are TGTGCCAGCAGCTTAGGAGCGGGGGGAAGGGTCAATGAGCAGTTCTTC.

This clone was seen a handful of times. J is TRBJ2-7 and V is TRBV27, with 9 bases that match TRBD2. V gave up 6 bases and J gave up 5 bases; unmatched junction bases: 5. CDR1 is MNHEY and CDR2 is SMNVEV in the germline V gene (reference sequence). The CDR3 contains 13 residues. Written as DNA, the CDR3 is TGTGCCAGCAGAGCGGGAGGAGTCAACGAGCAGTACTTC. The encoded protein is CASRAGGVNEQYF.

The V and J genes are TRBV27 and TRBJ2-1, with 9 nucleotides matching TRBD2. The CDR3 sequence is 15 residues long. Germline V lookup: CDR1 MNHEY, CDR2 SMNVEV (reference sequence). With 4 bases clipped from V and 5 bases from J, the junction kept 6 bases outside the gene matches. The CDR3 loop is CASSSSGAPHNEQFF. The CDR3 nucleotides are TGTGCCAGCAGTTCTAGCGGGGCTCCCCACAATGAGCAGTTCTTC.

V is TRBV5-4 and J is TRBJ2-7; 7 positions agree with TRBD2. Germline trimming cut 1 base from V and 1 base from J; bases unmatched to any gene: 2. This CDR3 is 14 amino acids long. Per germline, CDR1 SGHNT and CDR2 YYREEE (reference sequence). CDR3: CASSLKRGSYEQYF. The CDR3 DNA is TGTGCCAGCAGCTTGAAGCGGGGATCCTACGAGCAGTACTTC.